A selection of T cell receptor beta chains follows, all from one sample in a study of blood T cell repertoires in COVID-19. Generated by immunoSEQ multiplex PCR, the TCRdb table keeps only in-frame clones and is missing some. The sample has some 150,000 clones; roughly 89% are singletons. The sequencing sample was made of peripheral blood. The receptor set was obtained from a woman between 45 and 65 years old with acute or convalescent COVID-19. CDR3s include the opening cysteine and the closing phenylalanine or tryptophan. Each record gives: J gene, clone size, D gene, V gene, CDR3 protein, CDR3 DNA. A D gene is named only where the DNA matches it firmly. Expanded clones get a size class; other rows say once, few or many, or leave the size out.

>TRBJ2-7|few|TRBD1|TRBV14
CASSLDQYQGDEQYF
TGTGCCAGCAGCCTCGACCAGTACCAGGGGGACGAGCAGTACTTC
>TRBJ2-7|NA|NA|TRBV18
CASSNIPSISSNEQYF
TGTGCCAGCTCAAATATCCCTAGCATTAGTTCCAACGAGCAGTACTTC
>TRBJ2-2|NA|TRBD1|TRBV3-1/TRBV3-2
CASSPGGGLTDRGRTGELFF
TGTGCCAGCAGCCCCGGAGGTGGTCTAACAGACAGGGGGCGGACCGGGGAGCTGTTTTTT
>TRBJ2-7|NA|NA|TRBV3-1/TRBV3-2
CASSQGTTPGYEQYF
TGTGCCAGCAGCCAAGGGACGACCCCAGGGTACGAGCAGTACTTC
>TRBJ1-4|NA|NA|TRBV6-6
CASSRGTSNEKLFF
TGTGCCAGCAGCCGCGGGACCTCCAATGAAAAACTGTTTTTT
>TRBJ1-2|NA|NA|TRBV19
CASSISEGGYTF
TGTGCCAGTAGTATTTCTGAGGGCGGCTACACCTTC
>TRBJ2-3|NA|TRBD2|TRBV11-2
CASSLGGLAGTLTDTQYF
TGTGCCAGCAGCTTAGGGGGACTAGCGGGGACCCTCACAGATACGCAGTATTTT
>TRBJ1-2|NA|NA|TRBV5-4
CASTSRVHGYTF
TGTGCCAGCACGTCCAGGGTACATGGCTACACCTTC
>TRBJ1-6|NA|NA|TRBV3-1/TRBV3-2
CASSQGSAYNSPLHF
TGTGCCAGCAGCCAAGGGTCAGCCTATAATTCACCCCTCCACTTT
>TRBJ1-2|NA|NA|TRBV7-9
CASGGTPGNNYGYTF
TGTGCCAGCGGGGGGACCCCGGGAAATAACTATGGCTACACCTTC
>TRBJ1-5|once|TRBD1|TRBV10-1
CASSKGTGGSGEPQHF
TGCGCCAGCAGTAAAGGGACAGGGGGTTCGGGAGAGCCCCAGCATTTT
>TRBJ2-1|NA|TRBD2|TRBV6-2/TRBV6-3
CASSYSGLAGVRDNEQFF
TGTGCCAGCAGTTACTCGGGGTTAGCGGGAGTGAGGGACAATGAGCAGTTCTTC
>TRBJ2-3|NA|TRBD2|TRBV9
CASSEAGGIADTQYF
TGTGCCAGCAGCGAAGCGGGAGGGATCGCAGATACGCAGTATTTT
>TRBJ1-2|NA|NA|TRBV6-5
CASSYSTRAANYGYTF
TGTGCCAGCAGTTACTCGACGAGGGCAGCTAACTATGGCTACACCTTC
>TRBJ1-5|few|NA|TRBV2
CASSGTLNQPQHF
TGTGCCAGCAGTGGGACATTGAATCAGCCCCAGCATTTT
>TRBJ1-2|once|TRBD1|TRBV18
CASSPSWTGDYGYTF
TGTGCCAGCTCACCATCCTGGACAGGGGACTATGGCTACACCTTC
>TRBJ2-1|once|TRBD2|TRBV7-3
CASSGRTSGGADEQFF
TGTGCCAGCAGCGGACGGACTAGCGGGGGGGCCGATGAGCAGTTCTTC
>TRBJ2-3|NA|NA|TRBV24-1
CATSDLRQGRTDTQYF
TGTGCCACCAGTGATTTGAGGCAGGGGAGAACAGATACGCAGTATTTT
>TRBJ1-2|NA|NA|TRBV4-2
CASSQERDTGYTF
TGTGCCAGCAGCCAAGAACGGGACACCGGCTACACCTTC
>TRBJ2-6|NA|TRBD1|TRBV18
CASSPTGQDSGANVLTF
TGTGCCAGCTCACCAACTGGACAGGACTCTGGGGCCAACGTCCTGACTTTC
>TRBJ1-1|once|NA|TRBV20-1
CSANGETEAFF
TGCAGTGCTAACGGGGAAACTGAAGCTTTCTTT
>TRBJ2-7|NA|TRBD1|TRBV29-1
CSVEGITGQGYYEQYF
TGCAGCGTTGAAGGAATTACGGGACAGGGCTACTACGAGCAGTACTTC
>TRBJ2-1|NA|TRBD2|TRBV11-2
CASSLKAGEGNEQFF
TGTGCCAGCAGCTTGAAAGCGGGAGAGGGGAATGAGCAGTTCTTC
>TRBJ1-2|NA|TRBD1|TRBV25-1
CASSESGTGGSYGYTF
TGTGCCAGCAGTGAATCCGGGACAGGGGGCTCCTATGGCTACACCTTC
>TRBJ1-1|NA|NA|TRBV28
CASSSPYRATEAFF
TGTGCCAGCAGCTCACCCTACAGGGCCACTGAAGCTTTCTTT
>TRBJ1-1|NA|TRBD1|TRBV5-8
CASRLSGGTEAFF
TGTGCCAGCAGACTTTCAGGGGGCACTGAAGCTTTCTTT
>TRBJ2-1|NA|TRBD2|TRBV19
CASSSHPGTSGRVYNEQFF
TGTGCCAGTAGTTCCCACCCTGGGACTAGCGGGAGGGTTTACAATGAGCAGTTCTTC
>TRBJ1-1|NA|NA|TRBV7-3
CASSLATSTEAFF
TGTGCCAGCAGCCTAGCGACGTCCACTGAAGCTTTCTTT
>TRBJ2-5|NA|NA|TRBV11-2
CASRGPGDGQETQYF
TGTGCCAGCAGGGGTCCAGGGGACGGACAAGAGACCCAGTACTTC
>TRBJ2-3|many|NA|TRBV6-1
CASSEVALARSTDTQYF
TGTGCCAGCAGTGAAGTCGCGCTAGCGCGCAGCACAGATACGCAGTATTTT
>TRBJ1-1|NA|NA|TRBV19
CASSIGRATEAFF
TGTGCCAGTAGTATCGGCAGGGCCACTGAAGCTTTCTTT
>TRBJ1-2|NA|TRBD1|TRBV7-2
CASSLRTGAGHYGYTF
TGTGCCAGCAGCCTTCGGACAGGCGCGGGGCACTATGGCTACACCTTC
>TRBJ2-1|NA|NA|TRBV5-1
CASSFTPGVHNEQFF
TGCGCCAGCAGCTTCACGCCGGGGGTACACAATGAGCAGTTCTTC
>TRBJ1-6|NA|NA|TRBV3-1/TRBV3-2
CASSQAGGNSPLHF
TGTGCCAGCAGCCAAGCCGGGGGGAATTCACCCCTCCACTTT
>TRBJ2-7|NA|TRBD2|TRBV18
CASSPPTSGRAYEQYF
TGTGCCAGCTCACCCCCCACTAGCGGGAGGGCCTACGAGCAGTACTTC
>TRBJ1-2|once|NA|TRBV27
CASSASQVDYGYTF
TGTGCCAGCAGTGCGTCTCAAGTCGACTATGGCTACACCTTC
>TRBJ2-7|NA|TRBD2|TRBV3-1/TRBV3-2
CASSRLAGVSEQYF
TGTGCCAGCAGCAGACTAGCGGGAGTGAGTGAGCAGTACTTC
>TRBJ1-1|few|NA|TRBV10-2
CASSDLGMNTEAFF
TGCGCCAGCAGTGATCTCGGTATGAACACTGAAGCTTTCTTT
>TRBJ1-4|NA|TRBD1|TRBV24-1
CATSDPGGPTNEKLFF
TGTGCCACCAGTGATCCAGGGGGGCCAACTAATGAAAAACTGTTTTTT
>TRBJ1-4|NA|NA|TRBV11-2
CASSLEAGVDEKLFF
TGTGCCAGCAGCTTAGAAGCAGGGGTAGATGAAAAACTGTTTTTT
>TRBJ2-1|NA|NA|TRBV5-1
CASSPDGGSYNEQFF
TGCGCCAGCAGCCCGGACGGGGGCTCCTACAATGAGCAGTTCTTC
>TRBJ2-7|NA|TRBD2|TRBV5-1
CASSSSGLAGAEQYF
TGCGCCAGCAGCTCCTCTGGACTAGCGGGAGCCGAGCAGTACTTC
>TRBJ2-7|NA|TRBD2|TRBV30
CAWSVHSGGVEQYF
TGTGCCTGGAGTGTACACAGCGGGGGGGTTGAGCAGTACTTC
>TRBJ2-1|NA|NA|TRBV15
CATSRDSLREFFWNEQFF
TGTGCCACCAGCAGAGATTCTCTCCGGGAGTTCTTTTGGAATGAGCAGTTCTTC
>TRBJ1-3|NA|NA|TRBV4-1
CASSQDPLISGNTIYF
TGCGCCAGCAGCCAAGATCCCCTAATCTCTGGAAACACCATATATTTT
>TRBJ2-7|NA|NA|TRBV25-1
CASSRSGVPYEQYF
TGTGCCAGCAGTAGATCAGGGGTCCCCTACGAGCAGTACTTC
>TRBJ1-4|NA|NA|TRBV6-5
CASSYGGEKLFF
TGTGCCAGCAGTTACGGAGGTGAAAAACTGTTTTTT
>TRBJ1-1|NA|NA|TRBV2
CASSPGSGVNTEAFF
TGTGCCAGCAGTCCAGGGTCGGGAGTGAACACTGAAGCTTTCTTT
>TRBJ1-6|NA|TRBD1|TRBV5-1
CASSLVTGGENSPLHF
TGCGCCAGCAGCTTGGTCACAGGGGGGGAGAATTCACCCCTCCACTTT
>TRBJ2-7|once|TRBD1|TRBV10-1
CASSLRTGNYEQYF
TGCGCCAGCAGCCTTAGGACAGGGAACTACGAGCAGTACTTC
>TRBJ2-2|NA|NA|TRBV27
CASSPSPGEGGELFF
TGTGCCAGCAGTCCCTCCCCAGGGGAGGGCGGGGAGCTGTTTTTT
>TRBJ1-3|once|NA|TRBV19
CATWDPRASYSGNTIYF
TGTGCCACCTGGGATCCCAGGGCGTCCTACTCTGGAAACACCATATATTTT
>TRBJ2-7|once|NA|TRBV10-1
CASSEGADEQYF
TGCGCCAGCAGTGAAGGGGCCGACGAGCAGTACTTC
>TRBJ1-5|NA|NA|TRBV4-1
CASSQIGMGSPSNQPQHF
TGCGCCAGCAGCCAAATCGGGATGGGCTCCCCCTCCAATCAGCCCCAGCATTTT